This is a list of T cell receptor beta chains from one sample in a study of blood T cell repertoires in COVID-19. Clones were sequenced by immunoSEQ multiplex PCR, and TCRdb holds only the in-frame ones, with some missing. The sample contains 180,000 or so clones, approximately 87% of which appear only once. The sample consisted of peripheral blood. The receptors stem from a person aged 65-85 years with COVID-19, enrolled during active disease. The CDR3 runs from the conserved cysteine through the conserved F or W. D genes are given only for firm matches. Clone sizes are given selectively: once, few, many, or a class where the clone is expanded.

>TRBJ2-7|NA|TRBV9|TRBD2
TGTGCCAGCAGCGCCTGGACTAGCGACGAGCAGTACTTC
CASSAWTSDEQYF
>TRBJ1-3|NA|TRBV13|NA
TGTGCCAGCAGCTATCCTTCGGGAAACACCATATATTTT
CASSYPSGNTIYF
>TRBJ2-2|NA|TRBV10-3|TRBD1
TGTGCCATCAGTGGACCACAGGGGGCAGCGAACACCGGGGAGCTGTTTTTT
CAISGPQGAANTGELFF
>TRBJ2-7|NA|TRBV6-6|TRBD2
TGTGCCAGCAGTTACTCCCAGCGGGGGGGCTCCTACGAGCAGTACTTC
CASSYSQRGGSYEQYF
>TRBJ1-1|NA|TRBV11-1|TRBD1
TGTGCCAGCAGCTTAAGACAGGGGGTCACTGAAGCTTTCTTT
CASSLRQGVTEAFF
>TRBJ1-5|once|TRBV25-1|TRBD1
TGTGCCAGCAGAAGACAGGGTAGCAATCAGCCCCAGCATTTT
CASRRQGSNQPQHF
>TRBJ1-2|NA|TRBV4-2|NA
TGTGCCAGCAGCCAAGAGGGAGGTGCTGGGGGCTACACCTTC
CASSQEGGAGGYTF
>TRBJ1-1|NA|TRBV6-2/TRBV6-3|TRBD1
TGTGCCAGCAGTTCTCCGACAGGGGGTAGTAAAGCTTTCTTT
CASSSPTGGSKAFF
>TRBJ2-5|NA|TRBV7-9|TRBD2
TGTGCCAGCAGCCTCAGACTAGCGGACCAAGAGACCCAGTACTTC
CASSLRLADQETQYF
>TRBJ2-1|NA|TRBV7-2|TRBD2
TGTGCCAGCAGCTTATCGGGACTAGCGGAGGATGAGCAGTTCTTC
CASSLSGLAEDEQFF
>TRBJ2-1|NA|TRBV28|TRBD2
TGTGCCAGCATAAGCGGGGGGGCTTTCAATGAGCAGTTCTTC
CASISGGAFNEQFF